This T cell receptor beta chain was sequenced during a study of Ad26.COV2.S vaccination and SARS-CoV-2 variants. In the study overall: The donor participated in the COV1001 trial, in its Ad26.COV2.S arm. In the study, Ad26.COV2.S was injected intramuscularly once, or twice 56 days apart. Study-wide findings and caveats: Vaccine and placebo groups showed comparable non-spike TCR breadth.

The J segment lost 3 bases and the V segment lost 5 bases, leaving 7 bases of the junction unmatched. Germline V gene data show CDR1 as SGHAT and CDR2 as FQNNGV. The CDR3 has 15 amino acids. The treatment is: some 20 received Ad26.COV2.S at low or high dose, single or two shots; a few received placebo; per-sample allocation not given. Collection of the samples took place on day 63 after the first injection of vaccine or placebo. Measured with immunoSEQ multiplex PCR; TCRdb has only the in-frame clones, and not every one. The sample consists of around 240,000 clones, approximately 88% of them appearing once. Comments on this clone: Antigen: not known.

The sample here was peripheral blood, taken in a trial of Ad26.COV2.S vaccine versus placebo. The rearrangement joins TRBV11-2 to TRBJ2-5; TRBD1 aligns across 9 bases. This sequence originates from a person aged 18-65 years who received the Ad26.COV2.S COVID-19 vaccine or a placebo. DNA for the CDR3: TGTGCCAGCAGCCTATACCGGACAGGGGAAGAGACCCAGTACTTC. This codes for CASSLYRTGEETQYF.